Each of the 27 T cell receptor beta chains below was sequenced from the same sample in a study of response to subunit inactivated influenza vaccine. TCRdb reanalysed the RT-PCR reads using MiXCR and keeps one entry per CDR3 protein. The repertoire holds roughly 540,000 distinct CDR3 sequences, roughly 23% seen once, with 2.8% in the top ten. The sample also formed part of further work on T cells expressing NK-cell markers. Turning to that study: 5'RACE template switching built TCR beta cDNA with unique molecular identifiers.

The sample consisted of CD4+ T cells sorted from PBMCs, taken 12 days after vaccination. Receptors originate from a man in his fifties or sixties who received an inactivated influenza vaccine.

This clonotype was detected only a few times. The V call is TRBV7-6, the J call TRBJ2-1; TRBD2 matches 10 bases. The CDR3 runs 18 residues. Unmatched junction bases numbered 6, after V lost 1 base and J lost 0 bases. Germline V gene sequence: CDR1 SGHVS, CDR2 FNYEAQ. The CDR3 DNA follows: TGTGCCAGCAGCTTAGACCTAGCGGGGGACAGCTCCTACAATGAGCAGTTCTTC. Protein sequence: CASSLDLAGDSSYNEQFF.

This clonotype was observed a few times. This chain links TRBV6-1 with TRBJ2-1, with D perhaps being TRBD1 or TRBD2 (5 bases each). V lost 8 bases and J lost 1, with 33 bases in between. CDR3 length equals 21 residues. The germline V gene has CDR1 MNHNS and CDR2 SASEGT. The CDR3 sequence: CASRGGGRAVILQHSYNEQFF. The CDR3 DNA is TGTGCCAGCCGTGGAGGAGGCAGGGCAGTCATTCTTCAACATTCCTACAATGAGCAGTTCTTC.

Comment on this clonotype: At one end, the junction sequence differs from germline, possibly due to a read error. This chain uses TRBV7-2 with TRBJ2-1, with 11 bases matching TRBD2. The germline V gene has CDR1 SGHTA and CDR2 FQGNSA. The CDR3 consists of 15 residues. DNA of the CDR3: TGTGCCAGCAGCTTAGTGGCTAGCGGGGGGAATGAGGAGTTCTTC. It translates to CASSLVASGGNEEFF.

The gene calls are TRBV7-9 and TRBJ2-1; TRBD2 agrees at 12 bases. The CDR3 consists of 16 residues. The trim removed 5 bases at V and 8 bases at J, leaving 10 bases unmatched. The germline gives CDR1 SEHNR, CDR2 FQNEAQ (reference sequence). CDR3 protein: CASSERLAGELHEQFF. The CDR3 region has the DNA TGTGCCAGCAGCGAAAGACTAGCGGGAGAACTCCATGAGCAGTTCTTC.

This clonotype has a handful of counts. The CDR3 DNA reads TGCAGTGCTAGAGGGCCAGCGGCGAACGAGCAGTACTTC. This translates into CSARGPAANEQYF. The gene calls are TRBV20-1 and TRBJ2-7; D might be TRBD2 (5 bases). CDR3 size: 13 residues. Germline assignment: CDR1 DFQATT and CDR2 SNEGSKA (reference sequence). V was cut by 1 base and J by 5 bases, with 12 bases left in between.

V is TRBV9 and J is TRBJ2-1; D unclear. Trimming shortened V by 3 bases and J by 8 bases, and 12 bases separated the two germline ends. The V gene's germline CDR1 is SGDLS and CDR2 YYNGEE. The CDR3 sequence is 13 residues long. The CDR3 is CASSGTPRYEQFF. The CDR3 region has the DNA TGTGCCAGCAGCGGGACCCCTAGATATGAGCAGTTCTTC. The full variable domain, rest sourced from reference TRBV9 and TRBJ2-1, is DSGVTQTPKHLITATGQRVTLRCSPRSGDLSVYWYQQSLDQGLQFLIQYYNGEERAKGNILERFSAQQFPDLHSELNLSSLELGDSALYFCASSGTPRYEQFFGPGTRLTVL.

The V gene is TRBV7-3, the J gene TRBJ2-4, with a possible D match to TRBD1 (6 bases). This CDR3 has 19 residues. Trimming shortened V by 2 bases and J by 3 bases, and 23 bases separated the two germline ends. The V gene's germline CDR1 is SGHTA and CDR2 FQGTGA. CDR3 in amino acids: CASSLFPPGRGNGKNIQYF. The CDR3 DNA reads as TGTGCCAGCAGCTTATTCCCCCCTGGCAGGGGCAATGGCAAAAACATTCAGTACTTC.

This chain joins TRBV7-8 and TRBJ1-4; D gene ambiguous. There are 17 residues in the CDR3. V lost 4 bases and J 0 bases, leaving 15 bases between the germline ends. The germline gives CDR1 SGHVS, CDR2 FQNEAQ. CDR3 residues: CASSSTDRFATNEKLFF. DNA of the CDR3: TGTGCCAGCAGCTCAACGGACCGATTTGCAACTAATGAAAAACTGTTTTTT.

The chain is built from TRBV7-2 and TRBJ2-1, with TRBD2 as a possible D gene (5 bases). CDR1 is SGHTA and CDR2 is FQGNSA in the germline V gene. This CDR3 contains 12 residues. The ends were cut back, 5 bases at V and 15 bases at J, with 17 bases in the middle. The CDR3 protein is CASSPSRVSVFF. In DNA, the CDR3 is TGTGCCAGCAGCCCTAGCCGGGTCTCGGTGTTCTTC.

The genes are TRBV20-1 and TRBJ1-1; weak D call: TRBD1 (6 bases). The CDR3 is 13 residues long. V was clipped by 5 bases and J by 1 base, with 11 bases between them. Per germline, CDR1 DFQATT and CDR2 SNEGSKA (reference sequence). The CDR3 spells CSAARGGNTEAFF. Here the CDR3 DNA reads TGCAGTGCTGCGAGGGGGGGGAACACTGAAGCTTTCTTT.

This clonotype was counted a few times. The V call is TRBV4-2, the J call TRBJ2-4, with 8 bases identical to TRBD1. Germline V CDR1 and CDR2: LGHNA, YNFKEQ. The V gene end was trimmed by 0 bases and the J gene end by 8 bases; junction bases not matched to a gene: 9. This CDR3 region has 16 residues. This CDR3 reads CASSQDQSRGLDIQYF. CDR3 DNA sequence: TGTGCCAGCAGCCAAGATCAAAGCAGGGGGCTGGACATTCAGTACTTC.

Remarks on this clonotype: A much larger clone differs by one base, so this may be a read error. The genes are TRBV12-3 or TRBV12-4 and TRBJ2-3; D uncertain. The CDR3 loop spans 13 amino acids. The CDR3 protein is CASSFEFADTQSF. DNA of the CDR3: TGTGCCAGCAGTTTCGAGTTTGCAGATACGCAGTCTTTT.

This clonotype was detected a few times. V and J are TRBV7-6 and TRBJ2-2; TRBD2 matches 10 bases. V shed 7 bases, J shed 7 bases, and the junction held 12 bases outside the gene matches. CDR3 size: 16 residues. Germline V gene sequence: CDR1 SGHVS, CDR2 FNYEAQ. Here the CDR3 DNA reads TGTGCCAGCAAAGACGGCCTAGCGGGAGAAAACGGGGAGCTGTTTTTT. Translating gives CASKDGLAGENGELFF.

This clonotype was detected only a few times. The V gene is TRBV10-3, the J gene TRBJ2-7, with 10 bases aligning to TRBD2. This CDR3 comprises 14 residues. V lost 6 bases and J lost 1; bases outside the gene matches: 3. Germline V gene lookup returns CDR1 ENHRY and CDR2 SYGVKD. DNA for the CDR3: TGTGCCATCAGGGAGCGGGGGGGTTCCTACGAGCAGTACTTC. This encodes CAIRERGGSYEQYF.

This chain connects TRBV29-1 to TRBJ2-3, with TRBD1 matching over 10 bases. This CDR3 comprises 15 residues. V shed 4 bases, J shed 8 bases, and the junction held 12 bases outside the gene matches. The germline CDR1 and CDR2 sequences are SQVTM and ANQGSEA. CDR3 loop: CSVVGETGGMGTQYF. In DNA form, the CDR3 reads TGCAGCGTTGTAGGGGAGACAGGGGGCATGGGTACGCAGTATTTT.

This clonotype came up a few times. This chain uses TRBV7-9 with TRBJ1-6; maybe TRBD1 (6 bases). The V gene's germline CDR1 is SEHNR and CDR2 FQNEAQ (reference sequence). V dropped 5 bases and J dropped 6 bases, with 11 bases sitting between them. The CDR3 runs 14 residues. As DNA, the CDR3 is TGTGCCAGCAGCCAAGGGACAAGTAATTCACCCCTCCACTTT. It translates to CASSQGTSNSPLHF.

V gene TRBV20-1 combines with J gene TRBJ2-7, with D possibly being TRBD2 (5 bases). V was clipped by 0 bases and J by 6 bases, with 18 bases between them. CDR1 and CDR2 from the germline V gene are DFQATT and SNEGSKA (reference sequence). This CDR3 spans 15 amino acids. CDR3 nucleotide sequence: TGCAGTGCTAGAGATGGAGTCGGGGTCCGGGGCGAGCAGTACTTC. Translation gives CSARDGVGVRGEQYF.

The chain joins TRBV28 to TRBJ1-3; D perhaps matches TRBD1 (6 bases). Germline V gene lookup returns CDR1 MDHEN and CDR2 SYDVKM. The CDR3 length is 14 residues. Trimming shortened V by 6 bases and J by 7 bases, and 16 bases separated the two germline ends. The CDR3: CASSTSGDGNTIYF. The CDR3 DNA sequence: TGTGCCAGCAGCACCTCAGGGGACGGCAACACCATATATTTT.

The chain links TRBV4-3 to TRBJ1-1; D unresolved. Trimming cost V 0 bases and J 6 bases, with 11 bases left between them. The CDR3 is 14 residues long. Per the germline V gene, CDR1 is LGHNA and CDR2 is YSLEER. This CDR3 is CASSQDRSFPEAFF. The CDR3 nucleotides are TGCGCCAGCAGCCAAGATAGGAGTTTTCCTGAAGCTTTCTTT.

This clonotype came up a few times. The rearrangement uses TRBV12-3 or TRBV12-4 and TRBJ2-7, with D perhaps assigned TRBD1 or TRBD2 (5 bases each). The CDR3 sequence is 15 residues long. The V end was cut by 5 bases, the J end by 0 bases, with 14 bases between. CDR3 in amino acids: CASSTWGTLSYEQYF. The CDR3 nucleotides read TGTGCCAGCAGTACCTGGGGGACCCTCTCCTACGAGCAGTACTTC.

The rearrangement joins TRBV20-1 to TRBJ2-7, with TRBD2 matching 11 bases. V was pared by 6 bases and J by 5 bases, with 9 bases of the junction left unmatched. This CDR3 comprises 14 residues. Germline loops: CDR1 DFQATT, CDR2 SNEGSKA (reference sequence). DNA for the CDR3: TGCAGTGCCACTCTAGCGGGAGGATCCCACGAGCAGTACTTC. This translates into CSATLAGGSHEQYF.

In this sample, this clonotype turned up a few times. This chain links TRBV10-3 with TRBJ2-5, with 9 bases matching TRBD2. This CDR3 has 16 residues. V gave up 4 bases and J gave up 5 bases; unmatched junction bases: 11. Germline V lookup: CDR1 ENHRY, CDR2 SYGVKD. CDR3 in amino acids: CAISGVTSGMGETQYF. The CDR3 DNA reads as TGTGCCATCAGTGGTGTGACTAGCGGCATGGGGGAGACCCAGTACTTC.

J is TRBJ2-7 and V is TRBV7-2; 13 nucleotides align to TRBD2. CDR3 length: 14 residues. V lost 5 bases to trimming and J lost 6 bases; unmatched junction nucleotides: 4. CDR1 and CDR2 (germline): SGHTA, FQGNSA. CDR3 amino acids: CASSRGTSGTEQYF. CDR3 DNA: TGTGCCAGCAGCCGGGGGACTAGCGGGACCGAGCAGTACTTC.

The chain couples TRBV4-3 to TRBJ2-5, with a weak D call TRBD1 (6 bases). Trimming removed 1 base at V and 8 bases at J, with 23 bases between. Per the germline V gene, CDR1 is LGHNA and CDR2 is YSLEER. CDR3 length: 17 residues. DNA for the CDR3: TGCGCCAGCAGCCAAGGGGGATGGACAGTCGAGGGAGACACCCAGTACTTC. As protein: CASSQGGWTVEGDTQYF.

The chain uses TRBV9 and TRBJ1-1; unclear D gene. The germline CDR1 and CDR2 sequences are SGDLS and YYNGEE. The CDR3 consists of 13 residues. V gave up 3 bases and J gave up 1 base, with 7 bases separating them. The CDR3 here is CASSAAENTEAFF. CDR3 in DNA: TGTGCCAGCAGCGCCGCTGAGAACACTGAAGCTTTCTTT.

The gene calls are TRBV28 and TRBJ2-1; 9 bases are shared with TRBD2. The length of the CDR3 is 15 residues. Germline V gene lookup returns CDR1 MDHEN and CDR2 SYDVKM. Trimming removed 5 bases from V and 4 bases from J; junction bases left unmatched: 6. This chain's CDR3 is CASSLNSGSYNEQFF. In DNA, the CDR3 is TGTGCCAGCAGTCTAAATAGCGGGAGTTACAATGAGCAGTTCTTC.

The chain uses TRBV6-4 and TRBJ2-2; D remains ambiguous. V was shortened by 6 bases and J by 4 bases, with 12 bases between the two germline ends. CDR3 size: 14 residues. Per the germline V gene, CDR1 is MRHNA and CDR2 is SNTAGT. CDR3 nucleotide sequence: TGTGCCAGCAGGGGCTCCCCAAGCACCGGGGAGCTGTTTTTT. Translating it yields CASRGSPSTGELFF.